The 21 T cell receptor beta chains below were found in one sample sequenced in a study of T cells after posttransplantation cyclophosphamide. Treatment was busulfan-fludarabine conditioning, a marrow graft, and cyclophosphamide on days +3 and +4. Clones were read by immunoSEQ multiplex PCR, and TCRdb kept only the in-frame ones, dropping some. The sample contains 7,500 to 10,000 clones, approximately 80% of which appear only once. The starting material was PBMCs, obtained roughly 2,000 days after a stem cell transplant with posttransplant cyclophosphamide. The origin of the receptors is a female patient in her forties who received an allogeneic stem cell transplant from a related donor, was CMV-positive, and had no GVHD. Part of the T cells may come from the graft donor.

CDR3 DNA sequence: TGTGCCAGTGCCCAGGGGGCGGAACAGCCCCAGCATTTT. This translates into CASAQGAEQPQHF. The chain employs TRBV19 and TRBJ1-5; 8 bases are shared with TRBD1. The CDR3 spans 13 residues. Germline CDR1 and CDR2: LNHDA and SQIVND (reference sequence). V was pared by 8 bases and J by 7 bases, with 7 bases of the junction left unmatched. Looking up the rest from reference TRBV19 and TRBJ1-5 gives the full variable domain: DGGITQSPKYLFRKEGQNVTLSCEQNLNHDAMYWYRQDPGQGLRLIYYSQIVNDFQKGDIAEGYSVSREKKESFPLTVTSAQKNPTAFYLCASAQGAEQPQHFGDGTRLSIL.

The V call is TRBV5-4, the J call TRBJ2-3, with TRBD2 as a possible D gene (6 bases). V lost 3 bases and J 4 bases, leaving 15 bases between the germline ends. The CDR3 contains 15 residues. CDR1 and CDR2 from the germline V gene are SGHNT and YYREEE (reference sequence). The CDR3 is CASSSRDSAPDTQYF. The CDR3 DNA is TGTGCCAGCAGCTCCCGGGACTCCGCCCCAGATACGCAGTATTTT.

The sample holds a few counts of this clone. The chain recombines TRBV7-3 with TRBJ2-3, with a tentative D call TRBD2 (6 bases). The V gene lost 5 bases and the J gene lost 5 bases, with 17 bases spanning the gap. Looked up from germline, CDR1 is SGHTA and CDR2 is FQGTGA. The CDR3 sequence is 15 residues long. The CDR3 protein is CASSPTGSWGDTQYF. The CDR3 DNA is TGTGCCAGCAGCCCAACCGGGAGTTGGGGAGATACGCAGTATTTT. The variable domain in full, with the rest retrieved from reference TRBV7-3 and TRBJ2-3, is GAGVSQTPSNKVTEKGKYVELRCDPISGHTALYWYRQSLGQGPEFLIYFQGTGAADDSGLPNDRFFAVRPEGSVSTLKIQRTERGDSAVYLCASSPTGSWGDTQYFGPGTRLTVL.

The chain carries TRBV4-1 and TRBJ1-5, with D possibly being TRBD1 (5 bases). CDR3 size: 15 residues. CDR1 MGHRA and CDR2 YSYEKL come from the germline V gene. The V end lost 1 base, the J end lost 5 bases, and 12 bases lay between the germline ends. The CDR3 DNA sequence: TGCGCCAGCAGCCAAGTCGCGGGGGAGGATCAGCCCCAGCATTTT. It specifies CASSQVAGEDQPQHF.

This clone was detected a few times. V gene TRBV25-1 combines with J gene TRBJ1-6; weak D call: TRBD1 (6 bases). CDR1 is MGHDK, CDR2 SYGVNS, per germline. Between the trimmed V and J ends, which lost 6 bases and 6 bases, there was a span of 18 bases. The CDR3 extends over 16 amino acids. CDR3 DNA sequence: TGTGCCAGCAGAGATGACAGGACCCTAGCTAATTCACCCCTCCACTTT. This encodes CASRDDRTLANSPLHF.

This clone was seen just once. V usage is TRBV13 and J usage is TRBJ2-3, with TRBD2 matching 9 bases. The CDR3 sequence is 16 residues long. V lost 4 bases and J lost 0; bases outside the gene matches: 5. The V gene's germline CDR1 is PRHDT and CDR2 FYEKMQ (reference sequence). The CDR3 sequence: CASSSLAGASTDTQYF. CDR3 nucleotides: TGTGCCAGCAGCTCCTTAGCGGGGGCTAGCACAGATACGCAGTATTTT.

This chain connects TRBV19 to TRBJ2-3; 10 nucleotides match TRBD2. J lost 3 bases, V lost 1 base, and 4 bases had no gene match. Germline V gives CDR1 LNHDA, CDR2 SQIVND (reference sequence). This CDR3 has 16 amino acids. The CDR3 region is CASSIVSGGATDTQYF. CDR3 bases: TGTGCCAGTAGTATAGTGAGCGGGGGGGCGACAGATACGCAGTATTTT.

The V call is TRBV4-3, the J call TRBJ2-1, with 14 bases fitting TRBD2. CDR1 LGHNA and CDR2 YSLEER come from the germline V gene. The J segment lost 9 bases and the V segment lost 1 base, leaving 5 bases of the junction unmatched. The CDR3 has 16 residues. CDR3 sequence reads: CASSQAVGLAGAEQFF. The CDR3 DNA is TGCGCCAGCAGCCAAGCCGTGGGACTAGCGGGGGCTGAGCAGTTCTTC.

J is TRBJ1-1 and V is TRBV7-3, with D perhaps TRBD1 (5 bases). V gave up 5 bases and J gave up 4 bases, with 11 bases separating them. The CDR3 totals 13 residues. Germline V lookup: CDR1 SGHTA, CDR2 FQGTGA. For the CDR3, the DNA is TGTGCCAGCAGCCAAAACGGGGGCACTGAAGCTTTCTTT. Translation gives CASSQNGGTEAFF. Full variable domain (missing parts from reference TRBV7-3 and TRBJ1-1): GAGVSQTPSNKVTEKGKYVELRCDPISGHTALYWYRQSLGQGPEFLIYFQGTGAADDSGLPNDRFFAVRPEGSVSTLKIQRTERGDSAVYLCASSQNGGTEAFFGQGTRLTVV.

This clone appeared a single time. The rearrangement links TRBV2 to TRBJ2-7, with 7 positions matching TRBD1. There are 14 residues in the CDR3. The trim removed 6 bases at V and 4 bases at J, leaving 9 bases unmatched. Germline V gives CDR1 SNHLY, CDR2 FYNNEI. The CDR3 loop is CASSATGSSYEQYF. CDR3 DNA sequence: TGTGCCAGCAGCGCGACAGGGAGTAGTTACGAGCAGTACTTC.

This clone appeared a single time. The chain uses TRBV7-6 and TRBJ2-2; tentative D call: TRBD1 (6 bases). Germline lookup yields CDR1 SGHVS and CDR2 FNYEAQ. The CDR3 is made up of 17 amino acids. The V and J ends lost 5 bases and 1 base respectively, with 17 bases between them. The CDR3 sequence is CASSRLELGQNTGELFF. The CDR3 DNA sequence: TGTGCCAGCAGCCGGCTGGAGTTGGGACAGAACACCGGGGAGCTGTTTTTT.

V and J are TRBV19 and TRBJ2-1; 8 bases map to TRBD1. The germline V gene has CDR1 LNHDA and CDR2 SQIVND (reference sequence). This CDR3 has 14 amino acids. J lost 2 bases, V lost 6 bases, and 3 bases had no gene match. This CDR3 is CASRGQETYNEQFF. CDR3 bases: TGTGCCAGTAGGGGACAGGAGACCTACAATGAGCAGTTCTTC.

The V gene is TRBV2, the J gene TRBJ1-5; D is perhaps TRBD1 (6 bases). The CDR3 length is 15 residues. Trimming pared 4 bases from V and 1 base from J, leaving 11 bases between. Germline loops: CDR1 SNHLY, CDR2 FYNNEI. In DNA, the CDR3 is TGTGCCAGCAGTGGGGGAGGGGGAAGCAATCAGCCCCAGCATTTT. Translation gives CASSGGGGSNQPQHF.

The J gene is TRBJ1-2, the V gene TRBV7-9, with unresolved D. The germline V gene encodes CDR1 SEHNR and CDR2 FQNEAQ (reference sequence). The CDR3 totals 15 residues. The germline V and J ends were trimmed by 5 bases and 4 bases, with 17 bases remaining between them. The DNA of the CDR3 is TGTGCCAGCAGCCCTATGATGGGCGCCGTCTATGGCTACACCTTC. Its translation: CASSPMMGAVYGYTF. Full variable domain (missing parts from reference TRBV7-9 and TRBJ1-2): DTGVSQNPRHKITKRGQNVTFRCDPISEHNRLYWYRQTLGQGPEFLTYFQNEAQLEKSRLLSDRFSAERPKGSFSTLEIQRTEQGDSAMYLCASSPMMGAVYGYTFGSGTRLTVV.

This chain uses TRBV28 with TRBJ2-1, with D unclear. Between the trimmed V and J ends, which lost 3 bases and 7 bases, there was a span of 10 bases. The CDR3 consists of 13 residues. The V gene's germline CDR1 is MDHEN and CDR2 SYDVKM. CDR3 DNA sequence: TGTGCCAGCAGTTTTACTGCGTCGAATGAGCAGTTCTTC. Its translation is CASSFTASNEQFF.

The chain has TRBV13 and TRBJ2-7; 8 nucleotides align to TRBD1. This CDR3 spans 14 amino acids. V dropped 1 base and J dropped 3; count of bases not matched to a gene: 2. From germline, CDR1 is PRHDT and CDR2 FYEKMQ (reference sequence). CDR3 sequence: CASSLAGQGYEQYF. CDR3 DNA: TGTGCCAGCAGCTTAGCAGGACAGGGCTACGAGCAGTACTTC.

The CDR3 region has the DNA TGTGCCAGCAGCTTAATAAGGGGCGGGGCCCAAGAGACCCAGTACTTC. This sequence encodes CASSLIRGGAQETQYF. This chain uses TRBV7-8 with TRBJ2-5, with D perhaps TRBD2 (6 bases). This CDR3 comprises 16 residues. The ends were cut back, 2 bases at V and 1 base at J, with 14 bases in the middle. Germline V gene sequence: CDR1 SGHVS, CDR2 FQNEAQ. Variable domain in full (rest from reference TRBV7-8 and TRBJ2-5): GAGVSQSPRYKVAKRGQDVALRCDPISGHVSLFWYQQALGQGPEFLTYFQNEAQLDKSGLPSDRFFAERPEGSVSTLKIQRTQQEDSAVYLCASSLIRGGAQETQYFGPGTRLLVL.

J is TRBJ2-1 and V is TRBV4-2; D is ambiguous. The CDR3 covers 12 residues. The V end lost 1 base, the J end lost 10 bases, and 8 bases lay between the germline ends. Looked up from germline, CDR1 is LGHNA and CDR2 is YNFKEQ. The CDR3 sequence: CASSQASREQFF. The DNA of the CDR3 is TGTGCCAGCAGCCAAGCTTCCCGGGAGCAGTTCTTC.

This chain joins TRBV19 and TRBJ1-2; TRBD1 matches 8 bases. The germline CDR1 and CDR2 sequences are LNHDA and SQIVND (reference sequence). The CDR3 is 15 amino acids. V was clipped by 5 bases and J by 3 bases; unmatched bases: 8. CDR3 nucleotides: TGTGCCAGTAGTGAAGGACAGGGAGTCTACTATGGCTACACCTTC. This codes for CASSEGQGVYYGYTF.

The genes are TRBV7-2 and TRBJ2-5; D unresolved. Germline values: CDR1 SGHTA, CDR2 FQGNSA. This CDR3 has 13 amino acids. V shed 5 bases and J shed 3 bases, with 10 bases lying between them. Here the CDR3 DNA reads TGTGCCAGCAGCCTAAACCTGGAAGAGACCCAGTACTTC. This sequence encodes CASSLNLEETQYF.

The chain couples TRBV14 to TRBJ2-5, with D perhaps TRBD2 (6 bases). The ends were cut back, 1 base at V and 2 bases at J, with 11 bases in the middle. Looked up from germline, CDR1 is SGHDN and CDR2 is FVKESK. The CDR3 is 15 residues long. The CDR3 reads CASSQGGRLQETQYF. In DNA, the CDR3 is TGTGCCAGCAGCCAAGGAGGGAGGCTACAAGAGACCCAGTACTTC.